This T cell receptor beta chain was documented in a study of regulatory T cells in long-lasting Graves disease. The TCR beta library used iRepertoire HTBI primers with Arm-PCR amplification of CDR3. Using its own MiXCR run on the multiplex PCR reads, TCRdb lists one record per CDR3 protein. The sample yields about 460,000 distinct CDR3 sequences, 20% to 25% seen once. Trimming stripped 0 bases from V and 4 bases from J, with 6 bases between. The CDR3 length is 13 residues. Germline-derived CDR1 and CDR2 are SGHDN and FVKESK. Study-level findings and limits: Among samples with persistent disease, TRBV28, TRBJ1-2 and TRBJ2-5 were favored. Persistent patients had more shared public clonotypes (about 2,700) than new patients (around 1,000). Graves' patients with persistent disease showed TCR diversity lower than patients newly diagnosed.

A word on this clonotype: The target antigen is unknown.

Specified time point: persistent/refractory GD, antithyroid drugs over 5 years with positive TRAb. RNA isolated from PBMCs was used to make the TCR library. Patients hailed from an endocrinology department in Xi'an, China. Sequencing used peripheral blood mononuclear cells (PBMCs), obtained when the disease was refractory, from a patient treated with antithyroid drugs. V usage is TRBV14 and J usage is TRBJ1-2; D unclear. The clonotype was recovered from a female donor with Graves disease. In nucleotides, the CDR3 is TGTGCCAGCAGCCAAGATGAGGTCTATGGCTACACCTTC. Its translation is CASSQDEVYGYTF.